This T cell receptor beta chain was recovered during a study of tumor and adjacent non-tumor tissue in lung cancer. At the level of the study: On average, productive TCRbeta reads reached about 4.17 million per sample.

The template was RNA from unsorted bulk tissue. Distant lung tissue was collected more than 3 cm away from the tumor edge. Chemotherapy-naive patients with new lung cancer underwent thoracic surgery in China, August–November 2014. In regard to this clonotype: Its antigen is undetermined. One junction end does not reproduce the germline sequence, and a read error may be involved.

Study findings and constraints: Tumor TCR diversity, when higher, was linked to shorter survival.

The CDR3 is 12 residues long. The germline V gene has CDR1 SEHNR and CDR2 FQNEAQ (reference sequence). A modified ARM-PCR protocol with three rounds of nested PCR amplified TCRbeta. Using its own MiXCR run on the multiplex PCR reads, TCRdb lists one record per CDR3 protein. The sample lists 65,000 to 75,000 distinct CDR3 sequences; around three quarters were seen once. The clonotype originates from a man in his fifties or sixties with non-small cell lung cancer. The specimen was distant non-tumor lung tissue. The chain couples TRBV7-9 to TRBJ1-2; the D is unclear. CDR3 amino acids: CASSFDAHGYTF. DNA of the CDR3: TGTGCCAGCAGCTTCGACGCCCATGGCTACACCTTT.